This T cell receptor beta chain appears in the sequencing data of a study of cytomegalovirus exposure and HLA in healthy donors (dated by TCRdb to between 2016 and 2019). The study in broad terms: According to an earlier analysis of around 600 of the donors, 150 million to 200 million T cells yielded 90 million to 140 million unique TCR beta sequences and 250 to 350 Gb of sequence data. Besides the first cohort of 666 subjects, a separate validation cohort made up of roughly 120 different subjects was used. HLA typing covered class I and class II loci at four-digit resolution. In an earlier analysis of roughly 540 of the donors, high-throughput TCR beta sequencing was used to judge whether each TCR beta V gene segment behaved as functional or pseudogenic. An early release covering about 600 HLA-typed donors comprised about 290 gigabases of sequencing data and around 86 million unique TCR sequences. The aim of the study was to test whether cataloging public T cell receptors could identify signatures of past pathogen exposure. The study profiled the T cell repertoires of approximately 700 subjects by immunosequencing and related them to cytomegalovirus serostatus. The genetic ancestry cluster associated with self-reported Caucasian donors included roughly four fifths of the roughly 380 genotyped donors. To study patterns of TCR occurrence, a later analysis re-analyzed previously published TCR beta repertoires from more than 550 donors and added high-resolution HLA genotyping. Every repertoire in the discovery cohort had been generated on one and the same sequencing platform. On average, about 200,000 unique TCR beta nucleotide sequences were sequenced per donor among a few hundred genotyped donors of the cohort, with about 17% of those sequences being non-productive. A later genetic analysis took genome-wide SNP genotypes for about 60% of the roughly 670 donors and used that subset as a discovery cohort. Rather than drawing on any new phenotypic data, the later analysis identified candidate immune exposures from TCR beta sequences and the way those sequences occurred across donors. Because of strong linkage in the cohort, four to six DR-DQ haplotypes were treated as single units for association and clustering. To predict cytomegalovirus infection status, the study brought together high-throughput TCR immunosequencing, statistical association of individual TCRs with disease status, and machine learning. The number of typed donors differed by locus: about 620-640 for A, B, C, DRB1 and DQB1; some 540 for DQA1; 606 for DPA1; and 400 to 480 for DPB1. Alongside the repertoire data, information on donor age, sex, ethnicity and CMV serostatus was compiled.

Receptors were amplified or captured by the immunoSEQ multiplex PCR assay. A mixture of 60 forward primers for TCR Vbeta segments and 13 reverse primers for TCR Jbeta segments was used in the multiplex PCR. A multiplex PCR assay on genomic DNA amplified the CDR3 region of rearranged TCR beta genes. Amplified TCR beta libraries were sequenced as 87-base-pair reads on the Illumina HiSeq System. For the original study's pipeline: A later analysis tallied 75 million to 85 million unique TCR beta chains across the 666 repertoires, and some 12 million of those chains were shared by two or more donors. Raw reads were error-corrected and collapsed into unique sequences by a nearest-neighbor algorithm in which closely related sequences were merged to remove PCR and sequencing errors. V, D and J gene segments were assigned by aligning CDR3 sequences to IMGT reference sequences. For a sequence to be retained, a match of at least six nucleotides was required to both a V gene segment and a J gene segment. A rearrangement counted as productive if the CDR3 had no stop codons and remained in frame with V and J, and every other rearrangement counted as non-productive. CDR3 was defined according to IMGT convention as the region running from the second conserved V-encoded cysteine to the conserved J-encoded phenylalanine. Sequences without an unambiguous match to a single V gene segment were excluded from the earlier analysis of a few hundred of the donors. In an earlier analysis of a few hundred of the donors, V segments were called functional above 56.7% productive rearrangements and were called segregating when the between-donor standard deviation exceeded 5%. To diagnose cytomegalovirus status from the catalog of TCR beta chain sequences, a statistical classification framework was built. A later analysis assigned V and J genes by comparing TCR nucleotide sequences with IMGT/GENE-DB human TR gene sequences. A later analysis assigned CDR3 sequences and most-parsimonious VDJ recombination scenarios with the TCRdist pipeline. In a later analysis, every TCR beta chain was defined by the combination of its CDR3 amino acid sequence and its V-gene family, and reads without a unique V-gene family were dropped. A later analysis removed several hundred highly shared, low-generation-probability nucleotide sequences to deal with suspected cross-contamination and a sequencing artifact. For each public chain, a later analysis derived a clonal expansion index from normalized ranks of inferred template counts within each repertoire. Generation probabilities in a later analysis came from a VDJ recombination model fitted to out-of-frame rearrangements, and those results were checked against IGoR. A later analysis scored TCR-TCR, TCR-HLA and TCR-CMV co-occurrence with hypergeometric tests, applying a repertoire-size bias correction to TCR pairs. False discovery rates were estimated in a later analysis by permuting HLA or CMV assignments 20 times. In a later analysis, co-occurring TCRs were grouped using DBSCAN, and TCRdist sequence similarity was added for clustering within HLA-allele-positive subsets. Repertoires with fewer than 30,000 or more than 120,000 public chains were left out of co-occurrence clustering, as were a handful of repertoires with anomalous nucleotide sharing. The source is immuneACCESS, and TCRdb retained only in-frame sequences with V and J called. Part of the clones is not carried over; for the studies checked, unresolved V genes explain less than half of this, and the remainder is unexplained. That table furnishes V, J and clone size, whereas the DNA furnished D and trimming. The sample includes approximately 180,000 clones, with around 80% observed a single time. Of the sample, around 0.99% is held by the ten largest clones.

Points on this clone: What antigen it recognizes has not been identified. No clone much larger than this one lies a single base away; base qualities are absent.

V drops 5 bases and J drops 1 base, leaving 10 bases in between. Spanning cysteine to phenylalanine, the CDR3 consists of 14 amino acids. This entry keeps only the CDR3 DNA: 42 bases, framed from base 1. Sequences LNHNV (CDR1) and YYDKDF (CDR2) are obtained from the germline V gene (reference sequence). The cohort consisted of 650 to 700 healthy bone marrow donors. At the time of sampling, every cohort member was nominally healthy, though immune exposures that went unrecorded were likely present. The donor tested CMV seronegative and was one of the 352 seronegative cohort members. A peripheral blood sample was provided by each donor, and peripheral blood mononuclear cells were used for TCR beta sequencing. Genomic DNA extraction from the blood cell samples was performed with the Qiagen DNeasy Blood Extraction Kit. Broad study findings and their caveats: In both the original and validation cohorts, the classifier was reported to diagnose cytomegalovirus status with high specificity and sensitivity. The sequencing pipeline was judged likely to have produced a cluster of highly shared sequence variants as a technical artifact. The only immune exposure information available for the cohort was CMV serostatus. A total of 150 to 200 TCR beta chains were listed by the study as associated with cytomegalovirus. V-gene and J-gene trimming of TCR beta chains was associated with a missense DCLRE1C variant in a later genetic analysis, and the association was replicated in an independent cohort. In a later analysis, HLA-associated TCR beta chains showed more clonal expansion and lower generation probabilities than non-associated chains that were equally common. A later analysis reported that several top co-occurrence clusters appeared linked to parvovirus B19, influenza, CMV and Epstein-Barr virus. Most TCR sequences were observed very rarely across donors, whereas some public TCRs were present in many individuals. Because HLA typing was unavailable for some donors at each locus, only the typed subset was used in association tests. In a later genetic analysis, fewer N-insertions in productive TCRs were reported among donors in an Asian-associated ancestry cluster than the roughly 700-donor mean. When HLA alleles, especially DR and DQ, strongly co-occurred, attributing TCR associations to individual alleles was difficult. In an earlier analysis of more than 450 of the donors, most TCR beta V segments were observed in productive rearrangements about 90% or about 30% of the time, broadly matching IMGT annotations. The authors suggested that the approach could potentially be generalized to other disease states and immunological phenotypes. About 15 rarely observed V segments, including chromosome 9 orphons, were excluded from the earlier analysis of some 590 of the donors because counts were too low. A further reported finding was that TCR beta sequences accurately predicted the HLA-A and HLA-B alleles for most subjects in the first cohort. In a later analysis, about 17,000 TCR beta sequences were associated with specific HLA alleles at a false discovery rate of 0.05. In this cohort, only TCR beta chains were sequenced, and detectable features were limited by the absence of alpha or paired-chain data. Most CMV-associated TCR beta chains appeared to be HLA-restricted in a later analysis, and the HLA associations seemed to be driven largely by CMV exposure. Some IMGT-functional V segments, including TRBV6-2 and TRBV6-3, could not be distinguished by the 87-base-pair reads and were therefore excluded. In a later analysis, TCR association rates were found to vary across HLA loci, with the most associated TCRs seen for DRB1 alleles and the fewest for HLA-C alleles. Linkage disequilibrium might explain the correlated functional status among segregating V segments, but an unknown experimental factor could not be ruled out. Sequencing depth was assumed to be roughly uniform across donors in the presence/absence analyses, though that assumption may not hold. A few of the identified cytomegalovirus-associated TCR beta chains were confirmed in vitro to be specific for cytomegalovirus antigens.

The sample was PBMCs. The chain joins TRBV15 to TRBJ2-3, with a weak D call of TRBD1 (6 bases match). The receptor comes from a woman in her 40s in good health and CMV-seronegative. The CDR3: CATSWTAGTDTQYF. Read as DNA, the sequence is TGTGCCACCAGCTGGACAGCCGGCACAGATACGCAGTATTTT.